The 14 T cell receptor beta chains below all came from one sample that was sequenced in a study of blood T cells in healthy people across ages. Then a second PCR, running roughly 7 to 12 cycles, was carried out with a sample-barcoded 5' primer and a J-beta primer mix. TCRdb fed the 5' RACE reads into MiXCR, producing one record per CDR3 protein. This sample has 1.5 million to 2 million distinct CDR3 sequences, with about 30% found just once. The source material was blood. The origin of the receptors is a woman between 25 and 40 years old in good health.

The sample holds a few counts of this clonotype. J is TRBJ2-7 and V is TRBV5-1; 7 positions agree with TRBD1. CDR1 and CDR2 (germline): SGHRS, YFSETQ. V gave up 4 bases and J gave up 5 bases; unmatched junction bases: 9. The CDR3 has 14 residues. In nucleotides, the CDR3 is TGCGCCAGCAGCGTCACAGGGGTCCTACACGAGCAGTACTTC. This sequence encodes CASSVTGVLHEQYF.

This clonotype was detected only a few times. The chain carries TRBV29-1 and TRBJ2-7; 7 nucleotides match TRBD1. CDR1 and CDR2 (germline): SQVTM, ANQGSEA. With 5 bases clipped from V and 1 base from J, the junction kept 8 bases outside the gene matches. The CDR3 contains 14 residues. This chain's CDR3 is CSVLQGPPSYEQYF. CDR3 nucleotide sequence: TGCAGCGTTCTACAGGGGCCCCCATCCTACGAGCAGTACTTC.

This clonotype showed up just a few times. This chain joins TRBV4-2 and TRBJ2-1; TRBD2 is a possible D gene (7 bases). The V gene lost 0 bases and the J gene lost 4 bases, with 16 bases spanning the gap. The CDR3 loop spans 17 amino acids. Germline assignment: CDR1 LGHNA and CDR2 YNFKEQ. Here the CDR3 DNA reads TGTGCCAGCAGCCAAGATCGTAAGGGGGGGGGTTACAATGAGCAGTTCTTC. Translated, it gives CASSQDRKGGGYNEQFF.

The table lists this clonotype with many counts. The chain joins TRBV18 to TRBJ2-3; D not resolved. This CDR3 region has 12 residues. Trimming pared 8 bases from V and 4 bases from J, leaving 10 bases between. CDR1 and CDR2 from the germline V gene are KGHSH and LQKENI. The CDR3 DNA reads TGTGCCAGCAGCCCCCCTTCAGATACGCAGTATTTT. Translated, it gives CASSPPSDTQYF. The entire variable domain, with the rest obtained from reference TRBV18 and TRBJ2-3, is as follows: NAGVMQNPRHLVRRRGQEARLRCSPMKGHSHVYWYRQLPEEGLKFMVYLQKENIIDESGMPKERFSAEFPKEGPSILRIQQVVRGDSAAYFCASSPPSDTQYFGPGTRLTVL.

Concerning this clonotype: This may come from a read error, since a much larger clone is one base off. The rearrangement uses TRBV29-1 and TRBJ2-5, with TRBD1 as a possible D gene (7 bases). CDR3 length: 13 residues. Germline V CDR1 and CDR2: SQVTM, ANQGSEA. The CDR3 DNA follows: TGCAGCGCCGCGGGACAGAGACAAGAGACCAAGTACTTC. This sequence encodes CSAAGQRQETKYF.

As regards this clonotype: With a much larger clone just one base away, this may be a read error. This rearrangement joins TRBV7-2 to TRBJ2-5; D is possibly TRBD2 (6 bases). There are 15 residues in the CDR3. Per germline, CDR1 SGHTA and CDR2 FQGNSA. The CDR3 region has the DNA TGTGCCAGCACCCTTCCCGGGGGACCTCAAGAGACCCTGTACTTC. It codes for CASTLPGGPQETLYF. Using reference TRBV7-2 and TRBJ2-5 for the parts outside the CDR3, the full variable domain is GAGVSQSPSNKVTEKGKDVELRCDPISGHTALYWYRQSLGQGLEFLIYFQGNSAPDKSGLPSDRFSAERTGGSVSTLTIQRTQQEDSAVYLCASTLPGGPQETLYFGPGTRLLVL.

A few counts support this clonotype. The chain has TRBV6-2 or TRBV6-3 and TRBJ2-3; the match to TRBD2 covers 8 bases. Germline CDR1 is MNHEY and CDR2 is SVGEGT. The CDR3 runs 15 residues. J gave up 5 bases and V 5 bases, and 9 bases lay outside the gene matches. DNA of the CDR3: TGTGCCAGCAGTCACAAAGCGGGAGCGATAGATACGCAGTATTTT. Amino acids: CASSHKAGAIDTQYF.

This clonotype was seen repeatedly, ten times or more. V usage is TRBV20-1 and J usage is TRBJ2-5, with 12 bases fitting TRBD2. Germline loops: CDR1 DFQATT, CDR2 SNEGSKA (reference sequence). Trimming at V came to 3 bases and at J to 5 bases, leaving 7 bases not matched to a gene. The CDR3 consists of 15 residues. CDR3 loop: CSARELAGGGETQYF. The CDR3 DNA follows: TGCAGTGCTAGGGAACTAGCGGGGGGTGGTGAGACCCAGTACTTC.

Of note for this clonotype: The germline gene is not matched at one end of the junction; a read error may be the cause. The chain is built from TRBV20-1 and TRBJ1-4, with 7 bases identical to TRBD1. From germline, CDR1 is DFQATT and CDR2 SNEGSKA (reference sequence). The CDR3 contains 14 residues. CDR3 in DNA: TGCAGTGCTAGAGATCGAACAGGGGATGAAAAACGGTTTTTT. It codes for CSARDRTGDEKRFF.

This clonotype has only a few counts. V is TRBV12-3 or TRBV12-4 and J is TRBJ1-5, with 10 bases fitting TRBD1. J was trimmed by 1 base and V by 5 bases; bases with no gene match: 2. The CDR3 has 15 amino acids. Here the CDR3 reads CASSGQGVSNQPQHF. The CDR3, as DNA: TGTGCCAGCAGTGGACAGGGGGTCAGCAATCAGCCCCAGCATTTT.

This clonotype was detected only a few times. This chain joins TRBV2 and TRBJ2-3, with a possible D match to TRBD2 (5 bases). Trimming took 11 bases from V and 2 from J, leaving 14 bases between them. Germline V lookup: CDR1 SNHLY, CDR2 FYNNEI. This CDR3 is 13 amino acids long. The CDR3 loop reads CAGTPEATDTQYF. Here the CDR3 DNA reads TGTGCCGGCACCCCGGAGGCCACAGATACGCAGTATTTT.

This chain's CDR3 is CASSLGGRGEQFF. DNA of the CDR3: TGTGCCAGCAGTTTGGGCGGCAGGGGTGAGCAGTTCTTC. This chain joins TRBV28 and TRBJ2-1, with D possibly TRBD1 on 6 matching bases. CDR3 length: 13 residues. Germline V gives CDR1 MDHEN, CDR2 SYDVKM. The V end lost 3 bases, the J end lost 9 bases, and 12 bases lay between the germline ends. Filled out from reference TRBV28 and TRBJ2-1, the complete variable domain reads DVKVTQSSRYLVKRTGEKVFLECVQDMDHENMFWYRQDPGLGLRLIYFSYDVKMKEKGDIPEGYSVSREKKERFSLILESASTNQTSMYLCASSLGGRGEQFFGPGTRLTVL.

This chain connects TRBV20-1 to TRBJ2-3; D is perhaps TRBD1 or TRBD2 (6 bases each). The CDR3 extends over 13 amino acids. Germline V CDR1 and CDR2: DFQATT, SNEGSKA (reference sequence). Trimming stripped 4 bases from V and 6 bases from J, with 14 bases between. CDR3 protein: CSANGGPGDTQYF. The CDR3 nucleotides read TGCAGTGCTAACGGGGGCCCAGGGGATACGCAGTATTTT.

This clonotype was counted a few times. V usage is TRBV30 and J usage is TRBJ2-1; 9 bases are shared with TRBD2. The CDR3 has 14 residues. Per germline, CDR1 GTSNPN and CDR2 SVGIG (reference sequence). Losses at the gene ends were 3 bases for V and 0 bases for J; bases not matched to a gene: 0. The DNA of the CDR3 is TGTGCCTGGAGGCGGGAGGGCTCCTACAATGAGCAGTTCTTC. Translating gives CAWRREGSYNEQFF.